The 23 T cell receptor beta chains presented below share a single source sample, sequenced in a study of cytomegalovirus exposure and HLA in healthy donors. Libraries were prepared by immunoSEQ multiplex PCR; TCRdb keeps only in-frame clonotypes and omits some of them. The sample includes around 300,000 clones, about nine tenths of them seen just once. Sequenced input: PBMCs. The receptors were gathered from a woman aged 25-40 years in good health and CMV-seropositive.

The V call is TRBV27, the J call TRBJ2-3; 8 positions match TRBD2. V lost 5 bases, J lost 0 bases, and 10 bases stayed unmatched. CDR3 length: 17 residues. CDR1 and CDR2 (germline): MNHEY, SMNVEV (reference sequence). Here the CDR3 reads CASSPSRLALSTDTQYF. The CDR3 DNA reads TGTGCCAGCAGTCCGTCCCGACTAGCGCTTAGCACAGATACGCAGTATTTT.

The gene calls are TRBV28 and TRBJ1-5; no definite D call. The CDR3 is 15 residues long. Germline V gene data show CDR1 as MDHEN and CDR2 as SYDVKM. Between the trimmed V and J ends, which lost 2 bases and 0 bases, there was a span of 8 bases. CDR3 sequence reads: CASSLGRYSNQPQHF. CDR3 DNA: TGTGCCAGCAGTTTAGGTCGGTATAGCAATCAGCCCCAGCATTTT.

The chain links TRBV4-2 to TRBJ2-1; 8 bases map to TRBD2. The CDR3 is 16 residues long. The germline CDR1 and CDR2 sequences are LGHNA and YNFKEQ. The J segment lost 3 bases and the V segment lost 1 base, leaving 5 bases of the junction unmatched. CDR3 residues: CASSQGVSGGYNEQFF. DNA for the CDR3: TGTGCCAGCAGCCAAGGGGTAAGCGGGGGCTACAATGAGCAGTTCTTC.

This clone has just a few counts. The chain has TRBV28 and TRBJ2-7, with a tentative D call TRBD2 (6 bases). Trimming took off 8 bases at V and 2 bases at J, with 22 bases between the two ends. Per the germline V gene, CDR1 is MDHEN and CDR2 is SYDVKM. This CDR3 is built from 16 residues. CDR3 bases: TGTGCCAGCTACCCGGAACTCGGGGGTCGCGCCTACGAGCAGTACTTC. Protein sequence: CASYPELGGRAYEQYF.

The count of this clone is one. The CDR3 DNA reads as TGTGCCAGCAGCTTAAGAGCGGGGGGGGGCACAGATACGCAGTATTTT. This gives the protein CASSLRAGGGTDTQYF. The chain carries TRBV7-6 and TRBJ2-3; 10 nucleotides line up with TRBD2. V was pared by 2 bases and J by 1 base, with 3 bases of the junction left unmatched. CDR3 length: 16 amino acids. Germline assignment: CDR1 SGHVS and CDR2 FNYEAQ.

The chain combines TRBV6-5 with TRBJ2-3; D ambiguous. CDR1 and CDR2 from the germline V gene are MNHEY and SVGAGI. V was clipped by 5 bases and J by 5 bases, with 5 bases between them. This CDR3 region has 11 residues. The CDR3 loop reads CASSAVDTQYF. The CDR3 DNA sequence: TGTGCCAGCAGTGCGGTAGATACGCAGTATTTT.

The chain has TRBV5-6 and TRBJ2-7; a possible D gene is TRBD1 (6 bases). Germline values: CDR1 SGHDT, CDR2 YYEEEE. This CDR3 is 12 amino acids long. V shed 3 bases and J shed 6 bases, with 10 bases lying between them. The CDR3 sequence: CASSWMGAEQYF. In DNA form, the CDR3 reads TGTGCCAGCAGCTGGATGGGGGCCGAGCAGTACTTC.

The genes are TRBV2 and TRBJ2-3, with D perhaps TRBD2 (5 bases). This CDR3 region has 14 residues. V dropped 1 base and J dropped 4 bases, with 9 bases sitting between them. Per the germline V gene, CDR1 is SNHLY and CDR2 is FYNNEI. CDR3: CASSEEVASDTQYF. The CDR3, as DNA: TGTGCCAGCAGTGAAGAGGTAGCGTCAGATACGCAGTATTTT.

This chain joins TRBV6-5 and TRBJ2-7; D remains unclear. V lost 5 bases and J lost 3, with 11 bases in between. CDR3 length: 13 residues. Germline values: CDR1 MNHEY, CDR2 SVGAGI. The CDR3 region has the DNA TGTGCCAGCAGTACCCGGGCGATCTACGAGCAGTACTTC. Translation gives CASSTRAIYEQYF.

The chain combines TRBV7-6 with TRBJ2-7, with TRBD2 matching over 9 bases. Germline trimming cut 5 bases from V and 2 bases from J; bases unmatched to any gene: 4. Germline CDR1 is SGHVS and CDR2 is FNYEAQ. This CDR3 has 14 amino acids. CDR3 loop: CASSPSGTTYEQYF. CDR3 nucleotide sequence: TGTGCCAGCAGCCCTAGCGGGACGACCTACGAGCAGTACTTC.

This chain connects TRBV4-1 to TRBJ2-1; perhaps TRBD2 as D (6 bases). There are 14 residues in the CDR3. CDR1 and CDR2 (germline): MGHRA, YSYEKL. V dropped 0 bases and J dropped 6 bases, with 9 bases sitting between them. In DNA form, the CDR3 reads TGCGCCAGCAGCCAAGAATCTAGCGCCAATGAGCAGTTCTTC. Residues: CASSQESSANEQFF.

Written as DNA, the CDR3 is TGTGCCACCAGCAGAGATCTAAATTTGAACACCGGGGAGCTGTTTTTT. This gives the protein CATSRDLNLNTGELFF. The chain recombines TRBV15 with TRBJ2-2; D gene ambiguous. This CDR3 contains 16 residues. V lost 0 bases, J lost 1 base, and 9 bases lay in between. In germline, CDR1 is LNHNV, CDR2 YYDKDF (reference sequence).

The J gene is TRBJ2-7, the V gene TRBV5-1; 12 nucleotides align to TRBD2. V trimming: 4 bases; J trimming: 4 bases; junction bases outside the gene matches: 6. The CDR3 length is 15 residues. Germline CDR1 is SGHRS and CDR2 is YFSETQ. CDR3 sequence (DNA): TGCGCCAGCAGCCCACCGACTAGCGGGGGATACGAGCAGTACTTC. This codes for CASSPPTSGGYEQYF.

The genes are TRBV27 and TRBJ2-7; TRBD1 aligns across 8 bases. The CDR3 extends over 13 amino acids. Germline assignment: CDR1 MNHEY and CDR2 SMNVEV (reference sequence). V shed 4 bases and J 6 bases; nucleotides not matched to a gene: 5. The CDR3 sequence is CASSWQGAREQYF. DNA for the CDR3: TGTGCCAGCAGTTGGCAGGGGGCACGCGAGCAGTACTTC.

The V gene is TRBV27, the J gene TRBJ2-7; 10 nucleotides agree with TRBD1. With 5 bases clipped from V and 7 bases from J, the junction kept 5 bases outside the gene matches. Germline CDR1 is MNHEY and CDR2 is SMNVEV (reference sequence). CDR3 length: 13 amino acids. CDR3 loop: CASSQRTGGEQYF. CDR3 nucleotides: TGTGCCAGCAGTCAAAGGACAGGGGGTGAGCAGTACTTC.

The chain couples TRBV27 to TRBJ1-2, with 10 bases matching TRBD1. V dropped 4 bases and J dropped 5; count of bases not matched to a gene: 7. The CDR3 loop spans 15 amino acids. Germline-derived CDR1 and CDR2 are MNHEY and SMNVEV (reference sequence). The CDR3 sequence: CASSSFGQGVYGYTF. CDR3 coding DNA: TGTGCCAGCAGTTCTTTCGGACAGGGGGTATATGGCTACACCTTC.

Concerning this clone: A junction boundary mismatches the germline segment, possibly from a read error. V gene TRBV30 combines with J gene TRBJ1-1, with TRBD1 matching 7 bases. The length of the CDR3 is 14 residues. Per germline, CDR1 GTSNPN and CDR2 SVGIG (reference sequence). The CDR3 is CAGSRGNMNTEAFF. CDR3 DNA: TGTGCCGGGAGCAGGGGGAACATGAACACTGAAGCTTTCTTT.

CDR3 in DNA: TGCGCCAGCAGCCAAGGGTCAGGGAGGGGGCGAAACGAAAAACTGTTTTTT. Protein sequence: CASSQGSGRGRNEKLFF. The J gene is TRBJ1-4, the V gene TRBV4-1, with TRBD1 matching over 7 bases. Germline CDR1 and CDR2: MGHRA and YSYEKL. This CDR3 contains 17 residues. The V gene end was trimmed by 1 base and the J gene end by 8 bases; junction bases not matched to a gene: 13.

This chain links TRBV19 with TRBJ1-5; no clear D gene. Germline V gene lookup returns CDR1 LNHDA and CDR2 SQIVND (reference sequence). The CDR3 length is 14 residues. V lost 1 base and J lost 7, with 11 bases in between. CDR3 nucleotide sequence: TGTGCCAGTAGTATAGGGTCCCATAAGCAGCCCCAGCATTTT. It is translated as CASSIGSHKQPQHF.

The V call is TRBV28, the J call TRBJ2-7; D perhaps matches TRBD2 (5 bases). Germline CDR1 reads MDHEN; CDR2 reads SYDVKM. This CDR3 comprises 14 residues. Trimming left V 7 bases short and J 5 bases short, with 18 bases between. The CDR3 region is CASTLRGLSDEQYF. For the CDR3, the DNA is TGTGCCAGCACCCTTAGAGGGCTATCTGACGAGCAGTACTTC.

The chain has TRBV7-2 and TRBJ1-6, with D maybe TRBD1 (5 bases). With 5 bases removed from V and 7 bases from J, the gap between germline ends came to 18 bases. The CDR3 sequence is 16 residues long. Looked up from germline, CDR1 is SGHTA and CDR2 is FQGNSA. As DNA, the CDR3 is TGTGCCAGCAGCAACTACGGGACGGGGGGAAATTCACCCCTCCACTTT. It codes for CASSNYGTGGNSPLHF.

The chain joins TRBV6-5 to TRBJ2-7; D may match TRBD1 or TRBD2 (7 bases each). The V and J ends lost 7 bases and 3 bases respectively, with 16 bases between them. The CDR3 extends over 14 amino acids. Germline assignment: CDR1 MNHEY and CDR2 SVGAGI. The CDR3 nucleotides are TGTGCCAGCACCCAGGGGGGGGTGGTCTACGAGCAGTACTTC. Translating it yields CASTQGGVVYEQYF.

This clone was seen once. The chain combines TRBV6-4 with TRBJ2-7, with TRBD2 matching over 11 bases. Germline CDR1 MRHNA, CDR2 SNTAGT. The trim removed 2 bases at V and 4 bases at J, leaving 16 bases unmatched. The CDR3 has 19 amino acids. The CDR3 coding sequence is TGTGCCAGCAGTGACCAGGGACTAGCGGAACTAGACGATTCTTACGAGCAGTACTTC. This sequence encodes CASSDQGLAELDDSYEQYF.